Each of the 3 T cell receptor beta chains below was sequenced from the same sample in a study of blood T cell repertoires in COVID-19. Repertoires were generated with immunoSEQ multiplex PCR, while TCRdb's copy carries only in-frame clones and drops some. The sample consists of approximately 210,000 clones, less than 90% of them appearing once. Material for sequencing was peripheral blood. These receptors came from a man under 40 with active or convalescent COVID-19.

The chain links TRBV10-3 to TRBJ1-2; 8 bases align to TRBD1. Germline V gives CDR1 ENHRY, CDR2 SYGVKD. The length of the CDR3 is 14 residues. Germline trimming cut 6 bases from V and 5 bases from J; bases unmatched to any gene: 8. CDR3 bases: TGTGCCATCAGCCCGGACAGGGCGAGATATGGCTACACCTTC. It yields the protein CAISPDRARYGYTF.

This clone was observed a handful of times. The CDR3 region is CASSDGSGGASDTQYF. DNA of the CDR3: TGTGCCAGCAGTGACGGGAGCGGGGGGGCCTCAGATACGCAGTATTTT. This chain uses TRBV6-4 with TRBJ2-3, with 10 bases lining up with TRBD2. From germline, CDR1 is MRHNA and CDR2 SNTAGT. J gave up 4 bases and V 2 bases, and 6 bases lay outside the gene matches. This CDR3 region has 16 residues.

This chain joins TRBV27 and TRBJ2-3; D possibly corresponds to TRBD1 (6 bases). The CDR3 totals 13 residues. V was cut by 7 bases and J by 4 bases, with 12 bases left in between. Germline V gene lookup returns CDR1 MNHEY and CDR2 SMNVEV (reference sequence). The CDR3 sequence is CASMYRVADTQYF. CDR3 DNA sequence: TGTGCCAGCATGTACAGGGTTGCAGATACGCAGTATTTT.